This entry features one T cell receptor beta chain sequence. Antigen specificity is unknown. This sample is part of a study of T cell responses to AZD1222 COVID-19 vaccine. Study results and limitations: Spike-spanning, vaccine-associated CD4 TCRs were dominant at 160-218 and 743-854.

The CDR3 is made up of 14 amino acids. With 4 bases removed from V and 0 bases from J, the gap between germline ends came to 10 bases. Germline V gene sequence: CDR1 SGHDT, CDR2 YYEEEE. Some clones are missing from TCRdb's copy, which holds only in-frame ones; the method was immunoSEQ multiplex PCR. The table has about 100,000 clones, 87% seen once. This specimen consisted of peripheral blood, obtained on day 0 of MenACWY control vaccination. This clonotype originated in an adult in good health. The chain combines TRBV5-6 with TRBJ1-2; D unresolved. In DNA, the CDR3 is TGTGCCAGCAGCGTACGCCGGACTAACTATGGCTACACCTTC. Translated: CASSVRRTNYGYTF.